Listed here is a single T cell receptor beta chain. These data belong to a study of blood T cell repertoires in COVID-19. As for the study in general: There were acute and convalescent COVID-19 samples, and they came from the United States, Italy and Spain.

The germline V gene has CDR1 KGHDR and CDR2 SFDVKD. The CDR3 runs 13 residues. V was pared by 3 bases and J by 7 bases, with 11 bases between. Assay: immunoSEQ multiplex PCR; the TCRdb copy retains only in-frame clones and omits some. The data contain 40,000 to 50,000 clones, 90% of them singletons. Sequenced: peripheral blood. This sequence originates from a man between 65 and 85 years old with active COVID-19. This sequence joins TRBV24-1 and TRBJ1-1, with D hard to call. CDR3 residues: CATSDQRRSEAFF. Here the CDR3 DNA reads TGTGCCACCAGTGATCAGCGGCGGAGTGAAGCTTTCTTT.